The clone carrying this T cell receptor beta chain was counted at least ten times. Its antigen is not identified. The data were taken from a study of CD8 T cells in ankylosing spondylitis. Overall study findings and caveats: Relatively scarce in peripheral blood, disease-linked clones were CD8+. It appeared that ankylosing spondylitis blood was characterized by a TCR beta motif of about eight highly homologous variants. The authors reported significant enrichment of disease-linked clones in matched ankylosing spondylitis synovial fluid.

CDR3 length: 14 residues. Trimming stripped 4 bases from V and 0 bases from J, with 8 bases between. Via MiXCR, TCRdb re-called the 5' RACE reads, giving one row per CDR3 protein. The sample gives over 150,000 distinct CDR3 sequences, 15% to 20% of which show up once; 4.3% is in the top ten. The sequenced sample was blood, either unsorted or a sorted T cell fraction (not recorded which). The chain has TRBV12-3 or TRBV12-4 and TRBJ2-3, with a possible D match to TRBD1 (5 bases). This clonotype originated in a male donor aged 5-29 years with ankylosing spondylitis or in good health (not recorded which). The CDR3 sequence is CASSYRLSTDTQYF. CDR3 nucleotides: TGTGCCAGCAGTTACAGGTTAAGCACAGATACGCAGTATTTT.